This is a list of T cell receptor beta chains from one sample in a study of shared clonotypes between healthy human individuals. Sequencing used immunoSEQ multiplex PCR; TCRdb keeps in-frame clones, though not all of them. This sample yields over a million clones, of which approximately 96% are seen a single time; roughly 1.2% belongs to the top ten. Sequencing was performed on naive CD4+ T cells sorted from blood. Every receptor here comes from a young man in good health. CDR3s include the opening cysteine and the closing phenylalanine or tryptophan. D genes are given only for firm matches. Size is stated for part of the rows, as once, few or many counts, or as a class when the clone is expanded.

J,length,D,V,size,CDR3,DNA
TRBJ2-2,14,NA,TRBV1,NA,CTSSSTENTGELFF,TGCACCAGCAGCTCGACAGAGAACACCGGGGAGCTGTTTTTT
TRBJ2-1,17,TRBD2,TRBV28,NA,CASSSTRLAGAYNEQFF,TGTGCCAGCAGTTCAACCCGACTAGCGGGAGCGTACAATGAGCAGTTCTTC
TRBJ2-3,15,TRBD2,TRBV29-1,NA,CSVSGTSGGTDTQYF,TGCAGCGTCTCCGGGACTAGCGGGGGGACAGATACGCAGTATTTT
TRBJ2-3,14,NA,TRBV9,NA,CASSMSPGTDTQYF,TGTGCCAGCAGTATGAGCCCTGGGACAGATACGCAGTATTTT
TRBJ2-7,14,NA,TRBV7-8,NA,CASSFDVRAYEQYF,TGTGCCAGCAGCTTCGACGTCCGGGCCTACGAGCAGTACTTC
TRBJ2-7,12,NA,TRBV29-1,NA,CSATTGAYEQYF,TGCAGCGCAACGACAGGTGCCTACGAGCAGTACTTC
TRBJ2-5,14,NA,TRBV5-1,NA,CASSPRDGKETQYF,TGCGCCAGCAGCCCGCGGGACGGAAAAGAGACCCAGTACTTC
TRBJ2-7,12,NA,TRBV27,few,CASNTFGAEQYF,TGTGCCAGCAATACGTTCGGGGCCGAGCAGTACTTC
TRBJ2-7,12,NA,TRBV7-9,NA,CASSLSRNEQYF,TGTGCCAGCAGCTTATCCAGGAACGAGCAGTACTTC
TRBJ2-7,18,TRBD2,TRBV18,NA,CASSPLGGLAGGSYEQYF,TGTGCCAGCTCACCCCTCGGGGGACTAGCGGGAGGGTCCTACGAGCAGTACTTC